This entry concerns a single TCR beta chain. The record originates from a study of blood T cell repertoires in COVID-19. Study-level background: Whether acute or convalescent, the COVID-19 samples came from the United States, Italy and Spain. T cells, B-cell-depleted T cells, or PBMCs supplied cDNA or gDNA.

Original methodology: Counts of nucleated cells, estimated from reference gene primer amplification, were obtained. Sequencing was performed with immunoSEQ multiplex PCR; in TCRdb, only in-frame clones are kept and a portion is missing. That table gives V, J and clone size, and the DNA gave D and trimming. The table records roughly 140,000 clones, approximately 91% of them present only once. The J segment lost 1 base and the V segment lost 6 bases, leaving 3 bases of the junction unmatched. The CDR3 runs to 14 residues. Germline values: CDR1 SQVTM, CDR2 ANQGSEA. The sequenced sample consisted of peripheral blood. The chain carries TRBV29-1 and TRBJ2-1, with 10 bases aligning to TRBD2. The clonotype was recovered from a man aged 65-85 years with acute or convalescent COVID-19. The CDR3 sequence: CSVASGGSYNEQFF. For the CDR3, the DNA is TGCAGCGTGGCTAGCGGGGGATCCTACAATGAGCAGTTCTTC.